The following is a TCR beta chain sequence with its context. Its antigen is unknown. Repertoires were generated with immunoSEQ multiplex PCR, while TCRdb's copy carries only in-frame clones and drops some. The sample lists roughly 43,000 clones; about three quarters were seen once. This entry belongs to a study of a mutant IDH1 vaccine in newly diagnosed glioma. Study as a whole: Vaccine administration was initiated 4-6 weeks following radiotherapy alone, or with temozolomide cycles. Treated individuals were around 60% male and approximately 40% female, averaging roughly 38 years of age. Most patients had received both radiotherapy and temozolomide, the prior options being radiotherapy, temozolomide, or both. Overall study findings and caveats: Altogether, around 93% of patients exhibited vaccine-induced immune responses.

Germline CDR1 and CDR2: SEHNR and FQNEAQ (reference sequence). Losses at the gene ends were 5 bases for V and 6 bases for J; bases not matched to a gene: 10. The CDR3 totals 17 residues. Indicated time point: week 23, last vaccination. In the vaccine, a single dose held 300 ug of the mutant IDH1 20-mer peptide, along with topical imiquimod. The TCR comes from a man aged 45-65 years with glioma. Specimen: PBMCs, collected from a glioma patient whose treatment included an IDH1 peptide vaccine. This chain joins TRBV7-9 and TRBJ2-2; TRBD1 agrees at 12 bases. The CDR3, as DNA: TGTGCCAGCAGCACCGACGAGGGACAGGGGGCGTCCGGGGAGCTGTTTTTT. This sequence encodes CASSTDEGQGASGELFF.